These 26 T cell receptor beta chains came from one sample sequenced in a study of technical replicates of blood from several donors. Repertoires were generated with immunoSEQ multiplex PCR, while TCRdb's copy carries only in-frame clones and drops some. This table holds about 75,000 clones, about nine tenths found once. Sample: T cells isolated from PBMCs. These receptors originate from a human donor in good health.

The gene calls are TRBV27 and TRBJ1-2, with D perhaps TRBD1 (6 bases). V lost 6 bases to trimming and J lost 4 bases, with 9 bases between them. The CDR3 covers 12 residues. Per the germline V gene, CDR1 is MNHEY and CDR2 is SMNVEV (reference sequence). The CDR3 DNA follows: TGTGCCAGCAGACAGGGCGTCTATGGCTACACCTTC. It translates to CASRQGVYGYTF.

The CDR3 here is CASSMSGLVSTEQYF. The CDR3 bases are TGTGCCAGTAGTATGAGCGGGCTAGTGTCAACCGAGCAGTACTTC. V usage is TRBV19 and J usage is TRBJ2-7; tentatively, D is TRBD2 (6 bases). V was trimmed by 3 bases and J by 6 bases, leaving 18 bases between them. The length of the CDR3 is 15 residues. Germline CDR1 is LNHDA and CDR2 is SQIVND (reference sequence).

The chain employs TRBV7-3 and TRBJ2-3, with TRBD1 matching over 7 bases. Germline CDR1 and CDR2: SGHTA and FQGTGA. This CDR3 has 15 amino acids. After removal of 4 bases from V and 2 bases from J, the junction contained 6 bases not matched to a gene. The CDR3 DNA sequence: TGTGCCAGCAGCTGGGGACAGTGGACCACAGATACGCAGTATTTT. It encodes CASSWGQWTTDTQYF.

The chain couples TRBV6-5 to TRBJ2-7; weak D call: TRBD2 (6 bases). Deletions cut 6 bases from V and 5 bases from J, with 8 bases between. This CDR3 is 11 amino acids long. Germline CDR1 reads MNHEY; CDR2 reads SVGAGI. For the CDR3, the DNA is TGTGCCAGCAGGAGGAGGGACGAGCAGTACTTC. This encodes CASRRRDEQYF.

A few counts support this clone. The chain carries TRBV6-4 and TRBJ2-2, with 7 bases identical to TRBD2. CDR1 MRHNA and CDR2 SNTAGT come from the germline V gene. V dropped 4 bases and J dropped 4; count of bases not matched to a gene: 0. This CDR3 contains 13 residues. The CDR3 DNA reads as TGTGCCAGCAGTGGGACTAGCACCGGGGAGCTGTTTTTT. It is translated as CASSGTSTGELFF.

The chain recombines TRBV14 with TRBJ1-3; 9 nucleotides match TRBD1. The CDR3 consists of 15 residues. The V and J ends lost 2 bases and 4 bases, in that order; junction bases with no gene match: 3. The V gene's germline CDR1 is SGHDN and CDR2 FVKESK. As DNA, the CDR3 is TGTGCCAGCAGCCAATCCGGGACAGGGGGAAACACCATATATTTT. It translates to CASSQSGTGGNTIYF.

This chain joins TRBV28 and TRBJ1-3; D is possibly TRBD1 (5 bases). This CDR3 spans 15 amino acids. Germline CDR1 is MDHEN and CDR2 is SYDVKM. Between the trimmed V and J ends, which lost 5 bases and 4 bases, there was a span of 15 bases. The chain's CDR3 is CASSGSPGPGNTIYF. CDR3 nucleotide sequence: TGTGCCAGCAGTGGTTCTCCAGGGCCGGGAAACACCATATATTTT.

The CDR3 here is CATEDRAYGYTF. In DNA, the CDR3 is TGTGCCACCGAGGACAGGGCCTATGGCTACACCTTC. The chain is built from TRBV6-5 and TRBJ1-2; 8 bases fit TRBD1. With V trimmed by 10 bases and J by 4 bases, 5 bases remained unmatched. This CDR3 has 12 residues. Looked up from germline, CDR1 is MNHEY and CDR2 is SVGAGI.

V is TRBV6-5 and J is TRBJ2-3, with 9 nucleotides matching TRBD2. This CDR3 spans 15 amino acids. Per the germline V gene, CDR1 is MNHEY and CDR2 is SVGAGI. The junction had 10 bases not matched to a gene; V was cut back by 6 bases and J by 6 bases. The CDR3 nucleotides are TGTGCCAGCAGCTATTCGACTAGCGGACGTGATACGCAGTATTTT. Its translation is CASSYSTSGRDTQYF.

The chain combines TRBV29-1 with TRBJ2-3, with D possibly being TRBD2 (5 bases). Deletions cut 6 bases from V and 2 bases from J, with 15 bases between. Germline assignment: CDR1 SQVTM and CDR2 ANQGSEA. The CDR3 length is 14 residues. The CDR3 DNA is TGCAGCGTCGGAGGACCTTCTGACACAGATACGCAGTATTTT. Translating gives CSVGGPSDTDTQYF.

This rearrangement joins TRBV5-1 to TRBJ1-2; 7 bases agree with TRBD1. V lost 2 bases and J lost 2; bases outside the gene matches: 15. CDR1 and CDR2 (germline): SGHRS, YFSETQ. The CDR3 totals 18 residues. CDR3 amino acids: CASSFSNLYQTGNYGYTF. CDR3 DNA: TGCGCCAGCAGCTTTAGTAACTTATATCAGACAGGGAACTATGGCTACACCTTC.

The rearrangement uses TRBV28 and TRBJ1-2; 10 nucleotides line up with TRBD1. The CDR3 sequence is 18 residues long. The V gene end was trimmed by 5 bases and the J gene end by 5 bases; junction bases not matched to a gene: 17. CDR1 and CDR2 from the germline V gene are MDHEN and SYDVKM. The CDR3: CASSHLPLDRGRYYGYTF. The DNA for the CDR3 is TGTGCCAGCAGTCACCTCCCTCTCGACAGGGGGCGGTATTATGGCTACACCTTC.

The genes are TRBV10-3 and TRBJ2-3; a weak D match, TRBD2 (6 bases). The CDR3 covers 16 residues. The V and J ends lost 0 bases and 2 bases respectively, with 12 bases between them. Germline V CDR1 and CDR2: ENHRY, SYGVKD. CDR3 residues: CAISESGGGATDTQYF. As DNA, the CDR3 is TGTGCCATCAGTGAGTCCGGCGGCGGGGCCACAGATACGCAGTATTTT.

The rearrangement uses TRBV29-1 and TRBJ2-5, with 7 nucleotides matching TRBD1. Per the germline V gene, CDR1 is SQVTM and CDR2 is ANQGSEA. V trimming: 4 bases; J trimming: 4 bases; junction bases outside the gene matches: 3. CDR3 length: 12 amino acids. CDR3 in amino acids: CSVGQGVETQYF. The DNA of the CDR3 is TGCAGCGTTGGACAGGGTGTAGAGACCCAGTACTTC.

The chain uses TRBV28 and TRBJ2-2; D may be TRBD2 (7 bases). The CDR3 is made up of 15 amino acids. CDR1 is MDHEN and CDR2 is SYDVKM in the germline V gene. The germline V and J ends were trimmed by 8 bases and 3 bases, with 16 bases remaining between them. CDR3 protein: CASRGEGVYTGELFF. The CDR3 DNA sequence: TGTGCCAGCCGGGGGGAGGGGGTCTACACCGGGGAGCTGTTTTTT. Supplemented by reference TRBV28 and TRBJ2-2, the full variable domain reads DVKVTQSSRYLVKRTGEKVFLECVQDMDHENMFWYRQDPGLGLRLIYFSYDVKMKEKGDIPEGYSVSREKKERFSLILESASTNQTSMYLCASRGEGVYTGELFFGEGSRLTVL.

J is TRBJ2-1 and V is TRBV10-1; weak D call: TRBD2 (7 bases). The germline V gene encodes CDR1 WNHNN and CDR2 SYGVQD (reference sequence). The V end lost 1 base, the J end lost 5 bases, and 18 bases lay between the germline ends. This CDR3 is 17 amino acids long. The CDR3 region is CASSEWEGVNRDNEQFF. In nucleotides, the CDR3 is TGCGCCAGCAGTGAGTGGGAGGGGGTAAACAGGGACAATGAGCAGTTCTTC.

V and J are TRBV4-1 and TRBJ2-7; the match to TRBD2 covers 8 bases. The V gene end was trimmed by 0 bases and the J gene end by 2 bases; junction bases not matched to a gene: 3. Germline V gene lookup returns CDR1 MGHRA and CDR2 YSYEKL. The CDR3 sequence is 15 residues long. The CDR3 loop is CASSQESGSAYEQYF. The CDR3 DNA is TGCGCCAGCAGCCAAGAAAGCGGGAGCGCCTACGAGCAGTACTTC.

This chain uses TRBV6-5 with TRBJ2-1; no clear D gene. The germline gives CDR1 MNHEY, CDR2 SVGAGI. The CDR3 contains 13 residues. V was cut by 3 bases and J by 3 bases, with 6 bases left in between. This CDR3 reads CASSYSFYNEQFF. CDR3 coding DNA: TGTGCCAGCAGTTATTCCTTCTACAATGAGCAGTTCTTC.

This clone was detected once. For the CDR3, the DNA is TGTGCCAGCAGTGCTCCCGGGACAATATCGCAGTATTTT. It translates to CASSAPGTISQYF. This chain links TRBV28 with TRBJ2-3; D is possibly TRBD1 (6 bases). The germline V and J ends were trimmed by 5 bases and 10 bases, with 16 bases remaining between them. CDR3 length: 13 amino acids. The germline CDR1 and CDR2 sequences are MDHEN and SYDVKM.

The chain carries TRBV7-9 and TRBJ1-1; 7 bases are a match to TRBD1. The CDR3 contains 16 residues. Germline assignment: CDR1 SEHNR and CDR2 FQNEAQ (reference sequence). Trimming removed 8 bases from V and 1 base from J; junction bases left unmatched: 13. CDR3 sequence (DNA): TGTGCCAGCGAACAACCCAGATCAGGGGGGAACACTGAAGCTTTCTTT. It translates to CASEQPRSGGNTEAFF. The variable domain in full, with the rest retrieved from reference TRBV7-9 and TRBJ1-1, is DTGVSQNPRHKITKRGQNVTFRCDPISEHNRLYWYRQTLGQGPEFLTYFQNEAQLEKSRLLSDRFSAERPKGSFSTLEIQRTEQGDSAMYLCASEQPRSGGNTEAFFGQGTRLTVV.

The genes are TRBV15 and TRBJ2-5, with a tentative D call TRBD2 (5 bases). This CDR3 has 15 residues. Trimming removed 9 bases at V and 9 bases at J, with 26 bases between. Germline V gives CDR1 LNHNV, CDR2 YYDKDF (reference sequence). CDR3 DNA: TGTGCCACTGCCCGTGGGAGCTTGGGTTTTAGGGCCCAGTACTTC. It translates to CATARGSLGFRAQYF.

The V and J genes are TRBV29-1 and TRBJ1-1; possibly TRBD1 for D (5 bases). This CDR3 contains 12 residues. Germline-derived CDR1 and CDR2 are SQVTM and ANQGSEA. The CDR3 DNA reads TGCAGGGTGGCGGCGGGGGACACTGAAGCTTTCTTT. It encodes CRVAAGDTEAFF.

The rearrangement joins TRBV7-9 to TRBJ2-6; D call uncertain. Germline lookup yields CDR1 SEHNR and CDR2 FQNEAQ (reference sequence). Trimming cost V 4 bases and J 0 bases, with 7 bases left between them. The CDR3 has 15 residues. CDR3 sequence: CASSSGPSGANVLTF. As DNA, the CDR3 is TGTGCCAGCAGCTCAGGCCCCTCTGGGGCCAACGTCCTGACTTTC. Supplemented by reference TRBV7-9 and TRBJ2-6, the full variable domain reads DTGVSQNPRHKITKRGQNVTFRCDPISEHNRLYWYRQTLGQGPEFLTYFQNEAQLEKSRLLSDRFSAERPKGSFSTLEIQRTEQGDSAMYLCASSSGPSGANVLTFGAGSRLTVL.

As for this clone: Germline is not matched at one junction end, which may reflect a read error. V usage is TRBV7-7 and J usage is TRBJ2-7, with 10 bases aligning to TRBD1. This CDR3 comprises 14 residues. Germline lookup yields CDR1 SSHAT and CDR2 FNYEAQ (reference sequence). The CDR3 is CASSMTGGLGEQYF. The CDR3 DNA sequence: TGTGCTAGCAGCATGACAGGGGGCCTGGGCGAGCAGTACTTC.

The chain carries TRBV4-1 and TRBJ2-7, with TRBD2 identical over 10 bases. This CDR3 has 15 residues. V lost 0 bases, J lost 6 bases, and 5 bases stayed unmatched. Germline-derived CDR1 and CDR2 are MGHRA and YSYEKL. CDR3 coding DNA: TGCGCCAGCAGCCAAGATCGGGGACTAGCGAGCGAGCAGTACTTC. Translating gives CASSQDRGLASEQYF.

The rearrangement links TRBV7-9 to TRBJ2-1; D is possibly TRBD2 (5 bases). Trimming left V 6 bases short and J 6 bases short, with 9 bases between. The CDR3 length is 12 residues. Germline V gene data show CDR1 as SEHNR and CDR2 as FQNEAQ (reference sequence). The CDR3 spells CASRWTANEQFF. DNA for the CDR3: TGTGCCAGCAGATGGACTGCCAATGAGCAGTTCTTC.